Below are 24 T cell receptor beta chains sequenced from a single sample in a study of cytomegalovirus exposure and HLA in healthy donors. TCRdb's copy holds only in-frame clones and misses some; the assay was immunoSEQ multiplex PCR. Among tens of thousands of clones listed, 94% were seen once. Material: PBMCs. All receptors come from a woman aged 18-29 years in good health and CMV-seropositive.

The chain employs TRBV11-2 and TRBJ2-7; 8 bases are a match to TRBD2. Trimming took 7 bases from V and 0 from J; bases not matched to a gene: 5. CDR1 and CDR2 from the germline V gene are SGHAT and FQNNGV. The CDR3 loop spans 14 amino acids. The CDR3 here is CASTLAGPSYEQYF. The CDR3 DNA is TGTGCCAGCACCCTAGCGGGCCCCTCCTACGAGCAGTACTTC. Full variable domain (outside the CDR3, taken from reference TRBV11-2 and TRBJ2-7): EAGVAQSPRYKIIEKRQSVAFWCNPISGHATLYWYQQILGQGPKLLIQFQNNGVVDDSQLPKDRFSAERLKGVDSTLKIQPAKLEDSAVYLCASTLAGPSYEQYFGPGTRLTVT.

The CDR3 DNA reads TGTGCCAGCAGCCTCCTAGCGGGAGGGGGGCACAATGAGCAGTTCTTC. This gives the protein CASSLLAGGGHNEQFF. The chain joins TRBV7-2 to TRBJ2-1; 12 bases map to TRBD2. Germline CDR1 and CDR2: SGHTA and FQGNSA. This CDR3 is built from 16 residues. V lost 5 bases to trimming and J lost 5 bases; unmatched junction nucleotides: 7. Looking up the rest from reference TRBV7-2 and TRBJ2-1 gives the full variable domain: GAGVSQSPSNKVTEKGKDVELRCDPISGHTALYWYRQSLGQGLEFLIYFQGNSAPDKSGLPSDRFSAERTGGSVSTLTIQRTQQEDSAVYLCASSLLAGGGHNEQFFGPGTRLTVL.

The V gene is TRBV5-1, the J gene TRBJ1-4, with D possibly being TRBD1 (5 bases). Germline V lookup: CDR1 SGHRS, CDR2 YFSETQ. V dropped 4 bases and J dropped 0 bases, with 13 bases sitting between them. This CDR3 is built from 16 residues. CDR3 sequence (DNA): TGCGCCAGCAGCAGAGACAGTTTGGCAACTAATGAAAAACTGTTTTTT. It encodes CASSRDSLATNEKLFF.

The chain uses TRBV13 and TRBJ2-4; 15 nucleotides line up with TRBD2. There are 19 residues in the CDR3. J lost 3 bases, V lost 2 bases, and 8 bases had no gene match. Germline V gene lookup returns CDR1 PRHDT and CDR2 FYEKMQ (reference sequence). The chain's CDR3 is CASSLRTSGRVEGKNIQYF. DNA of the CDR3: TGTGCCAGCAGCTTACGGACTAGCGGGAGGGTAGAAGGCAAAAACATTCAGTACTTC. Full variable domain (remainder filled in from reference TRBV13 and TRBJ2-4): AAGVIQSPRHLIKEKRETATLKCYPIPRHDTVYWYQQGPGQDPQFLISFYEKMQSDKGSIPDRFSAQQFSDYHSELNMSSLELGDSALYFCASSLRTSGRVEGKNIQYFGAGTRLSVL.

The chain joins TRBV29-1 to TRBJ1-4; D is uncertain. The V gene's germline CDR1 is SQVTM and CDR2 ANQGSEA. The CDR3 totals 14 residues. V was pared by 6 bases and J by 3 bases, with 14 bases between. DNA of the CDR3: TGCAGCGTCACGTTTATGAGGGCTAATGAAAAACTGTTTTTT. It encodes CSVTFMRANEKLFF.

This clone was picked up one time. The chain recombines TRBV7-9 with TRBJ2-5; a possible D gene is TRBD1 (6 bases). Germline CDR1 is SEHNR and CDR2 is FQNEAQ (reference sequence). The V and J ends lost 5 bases and 1 base respectively, with 14 bases between them. The CDR3 totals 15 residues. The CDR3 is CASSAGYRVQETQYF. In DNA form, the CDR3 reads TGTGCCAGCAGCGCCGGGTACAGGGTCCAAGAGACCCAGTACTTC.

The chain uses TRBV6-4 and TRBJ2-3, with 13 bases aligning to TRBD2. In germline, CDR1 is MRHNA, CDR2 SNTAGT. The CDR3 covers 15 residues. V gave up 2 bases and J gave up 4 bases; unmatched junction bases: 0. The CDR3 nucleotides are TGTGCCAGCAGTGACACTAGCGGGGGGGCAGATACGCAGTATTTT. Translation gives CASSDTSGGADTQYF.

The V call is TRBV4-1, the J call TRBJ2-7, with D maybe TRBD2 (5 bases). CDR3 length: 15 amino acids. Between the trimmed V and J ends, which lost 4 bases and 3 bases, there was a span of 16 bases. Germline V CDR1 and CDR2: MGHRA, YSYEKL. The CDR3 DNA reads TGCGCCAGCAGCCCCGGCGGTACTAGTCTCTACGAGCAGTACTTC. Translating gives CASSPGGTSLYEQYF.

The chain carries TRBV4-1 and TRBJ2-2, with 8 bases lining up with TRBD2. The length of the CDR3 is 16 residues. Germline CDR1 and CDR2: MGHRA and YSYEKL. V was pared by 4 bases and J by 5 bases, with 9 bases of the junction left unmatched. CDR3 loop: CASSPEEAGETGELFF. The CDR3 region has the DNA TGCGCCAGCAGCCCAGAAGAAGCGGGGGAAACCGGGGAGCTGTTTTTT.

The chain couples TRBV30 to TRBJ2-5, with TRBD1 as a possible D gene (6 bases). Germline V CDR1 and CDR2: GTSNPN, SVGIG (reference sequence). V was clipped by 4 bases and J by 2 bases, with 11 bases between them. The CDR3 is 13 amino acids. The CDR3 here is CAWMGGQQETQYF. The CDR3 DNA is TGTGCCTGGATGGGTGGACAGCAAGAGACCCAGTACTTC.

V gene TRBV27 combines with J gene TRBJ2-3, with D possibly TRBD1 on 6 matching bases. The CDR3 is 16 amino acids. Germline V gives CDR1 MNHEY, CDR2 SMNVEV (reference sequence). Deletions cut 4 bases from V and 6 bases from J, with 20 bases between. CDR3 nucleotide sequence: TGTGCCAGCAGTTCCCCCCCGACAGGCTTAAACGATACGCAGTATTTT. Its translation is CASSSPPTGLNDTQYF.

The chain couples TRBV5-6 to TRBJ2-5; TRBD2 is a possible D gene (6 bases). CDR1 SGHDT and CDR2 YYEEEE come from the germline V gene. With 4 bases removed from V and 3 bases from J, the gap between germline ends came to 16 bases. The CDR3 has 15 residues. The CDR3 sequence: CASSDRGVEEETQYF. In DNA, the CDR3 is TGTGCCAGCAGCGACCGCGGGGTGGAAGAAGAGACCCAGTACTTC. Using reference TRBV5-6 and TRBJ2-5 for the parts outside the CDR3, the full variable domain is DAGVTQSPTHLIKTRGQQVTLRCSPKSGHDTVSWYQQALGQGPQFIFQYYEEEERQRGNFPDRFSGHQFPNYSSELNVNALLLGDSALYLCASSDRGVEEETQYFGPGTRLLVL.

The chain is built from TRBV7-2 and TRBJ2-1, with TRBD2 matching 8 bases. Per germline, CDR1 SGHTA and CDR2 FQGNSA. The trim removed 2 bases at V and 6 bases at J, leaving 18 bases unmatched. The CDR3 has 19 amino acids. CDR3 region: CASSLQPQFRGGRTNEQFF. The DNA for the CDR3 is TGTGCCAGCAGCTTACAACCACAGTTCCGGGGGGGCCGCACCAATGAGCAGTTCTTC.

This chain links TRBV19 with TRBJ1-1, with 7 bases lining up with TRBD1. From germline, CDR1 is LNHDA and CDR2 SQIVND (reference sequence). The V gene end was trimmed by 10 bases and the J gene end by 0 bases; junction bases not matched to a gene: 11. The CDR3 extends over 15 amino acids. CDR3 sequence: CATGTAGGMNTEAFF. Written as DNA, the CDR3 is TGTGCCACAGGGACAGCCGGGGGCATGAACACTGAAGCTTTCTTT.

This rearrangement joins TRBV7-9 to TRBJ2-1; 9 positions agree with TRBD1. The ends lost 5 bases at V and 8 bases at J; junction bases unmatched: 10. Germline V gene sequence: CDR1 SEHNR, CDR2 FQNEAQ (reference sequence). CDR3 length equals 15 residues. CDR3 sequence reads: CASSKQGTGTDEQFF. CDR3 bases: TGTGCCAGCAGCAAACAGGGGACAGGGACGGATGAGCAGTTCTTC.

The gene calls are TRBV11-3 and TRBJ2-7, with 8 bases matching TRBD2. V lost 2 bases to trimming and J lost 5 bases; unmatched junction nucleotides: 5. The germline V gene has CDR1 SGHNT and CDR2 YENEEA. CDR3 length: 14 amino acids. CDR3 sequence reads: CASSLTSGSHEQYF. CDR3 coding DNA: TGTGCCAGCAGCTTAACGAGCGGGAGCCACGAGCAGTACTTC.

The V gene is TRBV6-1, the J gene TRBJ1-2, with TRBD1 identical over 8 bases. Per the germline V gene, CDR1 is MNHNS and CDR2 is SASEGT. V gave up 7 bases and J gave up 7 bases; unmatched junction bases: 11. The CDR3 consists of 14 residues. CDR3 sequence: CASKSRQGAFGYTF. The DNA for the CDR3 is TGTGCCAGCAAATCGAGGCAGGGGGCTTTTGGCTACACCTTC.

The chain is built from TRBV25-1 and TRBJ1-2; maybe TRBD1 (5 bases). Germline CDR1 reads MGHDK; CDR2 reads SYGVNS. The CDR3 is 16 residues long. Trimming cost V 4 bases and J 4 bases, with 19 bases left between them. This CDR3 is CASSVQGIKETYGYTF. DNA for the CDR3: TGTGCCAGCAGTGTGCAGGGCATAAAGGAGACCTATGGCTACACCTTC.

This sequence joins TRBV29-1 and TRBJ2-5; TRBD2 matches 8 bases. The germline gives CDR1 SQVTM, CDR2 ANQGSEA. The trim removed 6 bases at V and 5 bases at J, leaving 8 bases unmatched. The CDR3 extends over 13 amino acids. CDR3 in amino acids: CSVQASGGETQYF. In DNA, the CDR3 is TGCAGCGTCCAGGCGTCGGGGGGGGAGACCCAGTACTTC.

The chain joins TRBV28 to TRBJ1-4; D gene uncertain. Looked up from germline, CDR1 is MDHEN and CDR2 is SYDVKM. V gave up 6 bases and J gave up 0 bases, with 14 bases separating them. CDR3 length: 16 amino acids. DNA of the CDR3: TGTGCCAGCAGATCTAAAGAGGGATCAACTAATGAAAAACTGTTTTTT. This translates into CASRSKEGSTNEKLFF.

V gene TRBV28 combines with J gene TRBJ2-7; no clear D. V was clipped by 5 bases and J by 0 bases, with 14 bases between them. The CDR3 loop spans 15 amino acids. Germline CDR1 and CDR2: MDHEN and SYDVKM. The CDR3 sequence is CASSRTQRSSYEQYF. Here the CDR3 DNA reads TGTGCCAGCAGTCGAACTCAGAGGAGCTCCTACGAGCAGTACTTC.

The chain employs TRBV29-1 and TRBJ2-1; D is uncertain. There are 12 residues in the CDR3. The V gene lost 7 bases and the J gene lost 3 bases, with 10 bases spanning the gap. The germline V gene has CDR1 SQVTM and CDR2 ANQGSEA. CDR3: CSAGPDYNEQFF. CDR3 sequence (DNA): TGCAGCGCGGGTCCCGACTACAATGAGCAGTTCTTC.

Only one count was recorded for this clone. The conserved phenylalanine or tryptophan normally closing the CDR3 is absent here, so this likely arose from a read error. The CDR3 DNA reads TGCGCCAGCAGCCAAGATCGGCCCAGGGGGGACACTGAAGCTTTCGTT. Translated: CASSQDRPRGDTEAFV. The chain employs TRBV4-3 and TRBJ1-1; TRBD1 aligns across 7 bases. Germline values: CDR1 LGHNA, CDR2 YSLEER. V shed 0 bases, J shed 3 bases, and the junction held 7 bases outside the gene matches. CDR3 length: 16 amino acids.

V is TRBV9 and J is TRBJ2-5; 8 bases align to TRBD2. V trimming: 6 bases; J trimming: 3 bases; junction bases outside the gene matches: 4. The germline V gene has CDR1 SGDLS and CDR2 YYNGEE. CDR3 length: 13 residues. The CDR3: CASKGTREETQYF. The CDR3, as DNA: TGTGCCAGCAAAGGGACTAGAGAAGAGACCCAGTACTTC.